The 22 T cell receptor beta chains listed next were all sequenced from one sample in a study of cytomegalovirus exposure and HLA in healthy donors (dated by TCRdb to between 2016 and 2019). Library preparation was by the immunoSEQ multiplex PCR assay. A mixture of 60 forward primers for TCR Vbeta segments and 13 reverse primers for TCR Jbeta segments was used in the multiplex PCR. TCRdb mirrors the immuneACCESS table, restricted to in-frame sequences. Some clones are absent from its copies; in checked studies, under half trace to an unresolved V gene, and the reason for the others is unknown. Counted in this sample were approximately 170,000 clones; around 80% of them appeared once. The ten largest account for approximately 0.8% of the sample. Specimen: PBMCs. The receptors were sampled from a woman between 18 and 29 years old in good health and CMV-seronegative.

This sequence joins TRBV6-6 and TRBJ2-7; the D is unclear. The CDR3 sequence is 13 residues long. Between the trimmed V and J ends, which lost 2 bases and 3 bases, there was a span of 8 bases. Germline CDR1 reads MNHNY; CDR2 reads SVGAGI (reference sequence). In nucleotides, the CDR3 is TGTGCCAGCAGTTACGGTAGTGTCTACGAGCAGTACTTC. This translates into CASSYGSVYEQYF.

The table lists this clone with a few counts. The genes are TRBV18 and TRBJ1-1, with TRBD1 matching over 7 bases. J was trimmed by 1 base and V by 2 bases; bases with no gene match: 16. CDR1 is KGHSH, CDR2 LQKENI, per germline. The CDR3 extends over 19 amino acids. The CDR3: CASSPIITGAGTTNTEAFF. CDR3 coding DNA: TGTGCCAGCTCACCAATAATCACAGGGGCGGGCACCACGAACACTGAAGCTTTCTTT.

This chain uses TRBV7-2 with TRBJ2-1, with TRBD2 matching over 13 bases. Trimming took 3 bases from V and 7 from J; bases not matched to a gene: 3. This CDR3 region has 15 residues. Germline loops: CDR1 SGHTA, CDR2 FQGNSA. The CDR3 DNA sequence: TGTGCCAGCAGCTTTAGGACTAGCGGGAGTAATGAGCAGTTCTTC. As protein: CASSFRTSGSNEQFF.

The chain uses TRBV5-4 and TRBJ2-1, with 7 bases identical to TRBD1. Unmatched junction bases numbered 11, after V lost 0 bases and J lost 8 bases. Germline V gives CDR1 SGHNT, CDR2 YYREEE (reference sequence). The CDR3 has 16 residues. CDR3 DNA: TGTGCCAGCAGCTTGGGGCCTTTGACAGGGAAGGATGAGCAGTTCTTC. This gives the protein CASSLGPLTGKDEQFF. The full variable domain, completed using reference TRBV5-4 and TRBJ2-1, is ETGVTQSPTHLIKTRGQQVTLRCSSQSGHNTVSWYQQALGQGPQFIFQYYREEENGRGNFPPRFSGLQFPNYSSELNVNALELDDSALYLCASSLGPLTGKDEQFFGPGTRLTVL.

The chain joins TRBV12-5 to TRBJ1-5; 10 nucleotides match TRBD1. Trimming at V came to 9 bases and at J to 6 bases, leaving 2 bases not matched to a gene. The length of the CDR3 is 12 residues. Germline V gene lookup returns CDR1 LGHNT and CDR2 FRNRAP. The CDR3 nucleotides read TGTGCTAGCCGGGACAGGGGTCAGCCCCAGCATTTT. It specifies CASRDRGQPQHF.

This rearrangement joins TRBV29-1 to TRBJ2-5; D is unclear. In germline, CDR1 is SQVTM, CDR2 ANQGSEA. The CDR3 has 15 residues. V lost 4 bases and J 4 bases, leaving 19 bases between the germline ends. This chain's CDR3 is CSVVRSPNGRETQYF. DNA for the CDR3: TGCAGCGTTGTCCGTAGCCCGAACGGCAGAGAGACCCAGTACTTC.

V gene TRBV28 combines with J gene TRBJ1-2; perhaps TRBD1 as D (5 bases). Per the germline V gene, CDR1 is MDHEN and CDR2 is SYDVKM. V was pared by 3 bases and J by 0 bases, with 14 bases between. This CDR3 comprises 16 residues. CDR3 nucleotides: TGTGCCAGCAGTTTTAAGGGGTTGGAGTCTAACTATGGCTACACCTTC. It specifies CASSFKGLESNYGYTF.

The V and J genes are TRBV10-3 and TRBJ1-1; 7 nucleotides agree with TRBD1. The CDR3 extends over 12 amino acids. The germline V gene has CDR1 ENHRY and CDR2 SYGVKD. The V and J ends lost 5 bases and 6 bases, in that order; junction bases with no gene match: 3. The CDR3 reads CAISQGDAEAFF. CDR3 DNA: TGTGCCATCAGTCAGGGGGACGCTGAAGCTTTCTTT.

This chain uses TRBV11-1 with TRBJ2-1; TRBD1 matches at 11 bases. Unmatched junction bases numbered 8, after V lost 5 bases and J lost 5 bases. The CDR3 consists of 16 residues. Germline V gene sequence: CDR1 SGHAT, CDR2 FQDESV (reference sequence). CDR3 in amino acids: CASSHWTGGSNNEQFF. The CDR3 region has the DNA TGTGCCAGCAGCCATTGGACAGGGGGCTCGAACAATGAGCAGTTCTTC. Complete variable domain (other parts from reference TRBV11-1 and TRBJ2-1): EAEVAQSPRYKITEKSQAVAFWCDPISGHATLYWYRQILGQGPELLVQFQDESVVDDSQLPKDRFSAERLKGVDSTLKIQPAELGDSAMYLCASSHWTGGSNNEQFFGPGTRLTVL.

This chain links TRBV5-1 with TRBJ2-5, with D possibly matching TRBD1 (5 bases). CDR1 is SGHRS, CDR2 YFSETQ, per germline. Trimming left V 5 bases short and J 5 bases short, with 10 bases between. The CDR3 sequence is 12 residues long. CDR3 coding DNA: TGCGCCAGCAGAGGGGATGTGGAGACCCAGTACTTC. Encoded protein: CASRGDVETQYF.

The CDR3 nucleotides are TGTGCCACCAGCAGAGTCCCGAGGGCCGAGCAGTACTTC. This gives the protein CATSRVPRAEQYF. V usage is TRBV15 and J usage is TRBJ2-7, with D possibly matching TRBD2 (5 bases). The CDR3 is 13 amino acids. The germline V gene has CDR1 LNHNV and CDR2 YYDKDF (reference sequence). Trimming stripped 1 base from V and 6 bases from J, with 10 bases between.

CDR3 nucleotides: TGTGCCAGCAGTGTAGGGATGGAGGGGTCCTACGAGCAGTACTTC. Protein product: CASSVGMEGSYEQYF. The rearrangement joins TRBV6-1 to TRBJ2-7; tentative D call: TRBD2 (6 bases). V gave up 4 bases and J gave up 1 base, with 14 bases separating them. The CDR3 is 15 residues long. In germline, CDR1 is MNHNS, CDR2 SASEGT.

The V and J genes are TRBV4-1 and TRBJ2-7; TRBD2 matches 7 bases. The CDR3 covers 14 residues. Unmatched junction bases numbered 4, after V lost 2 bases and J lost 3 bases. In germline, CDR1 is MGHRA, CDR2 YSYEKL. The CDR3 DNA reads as TGCGCCAGCAGCCAAAGAACTAGCGACTACGAGCAGTACTTC. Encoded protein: CASSQRTSDYEQYF.

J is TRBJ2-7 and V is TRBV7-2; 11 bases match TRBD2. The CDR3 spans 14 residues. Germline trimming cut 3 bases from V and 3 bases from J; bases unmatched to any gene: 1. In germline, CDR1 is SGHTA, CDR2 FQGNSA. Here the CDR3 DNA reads TGTGCCAGCAGCTTCGGACTAGCGGGCTACGAGCAGTACTTC. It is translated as CASSFGLAGYEQYF.

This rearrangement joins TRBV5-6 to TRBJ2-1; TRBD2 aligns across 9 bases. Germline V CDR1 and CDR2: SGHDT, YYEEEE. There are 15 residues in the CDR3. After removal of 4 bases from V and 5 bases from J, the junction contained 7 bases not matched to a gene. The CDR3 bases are TGTGCCAGCAGCATACTAGCGGGCCCAAACAATGAGCAGTTCTTC. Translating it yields CASSILAGPNNEQFF.

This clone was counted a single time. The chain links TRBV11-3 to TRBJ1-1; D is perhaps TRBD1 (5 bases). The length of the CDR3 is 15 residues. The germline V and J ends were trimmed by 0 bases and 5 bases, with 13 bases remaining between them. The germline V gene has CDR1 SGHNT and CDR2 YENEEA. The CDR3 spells CASSLDYSGSTEAFF. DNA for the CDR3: TGTGCCAGCAGCTTAGATTACTCAGGGTCGACTGAAGCTTTCTTT.

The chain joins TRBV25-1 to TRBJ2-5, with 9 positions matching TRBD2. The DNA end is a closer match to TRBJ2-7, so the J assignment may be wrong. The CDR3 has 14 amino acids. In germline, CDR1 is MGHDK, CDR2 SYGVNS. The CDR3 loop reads CASKPSGTSYEQYF. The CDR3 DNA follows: TGTGCCAGCAAGCCTAGCGGGACCTCCTACGAGCAGTACTTC.

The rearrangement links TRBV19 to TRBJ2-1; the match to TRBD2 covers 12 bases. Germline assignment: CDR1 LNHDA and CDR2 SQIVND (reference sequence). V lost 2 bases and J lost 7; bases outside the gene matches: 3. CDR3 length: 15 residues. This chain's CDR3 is CASSILAGGPNEQFF. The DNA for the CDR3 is TGTGCCAGTAGTATACTAGCGGGAGGGCCAAATGAGCAGTTCTTC. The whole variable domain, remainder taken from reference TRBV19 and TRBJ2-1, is DGGITQSPKYLFRKEGQNVTLSCEQNLNHDAMYWYRQDPGQGLRLIYYSQIVNDFQKGDIAEGYSVSREKKESFPLTVTSAQKNPTAFYLCASSILAGGPNEQFFGPGTRLTVL.

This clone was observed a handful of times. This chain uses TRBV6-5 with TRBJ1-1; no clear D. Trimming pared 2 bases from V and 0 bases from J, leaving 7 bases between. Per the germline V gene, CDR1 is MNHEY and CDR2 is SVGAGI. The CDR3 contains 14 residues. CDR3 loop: CASSYTRLNTEAFF. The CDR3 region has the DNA TGTGCCAGCAGTTACACCAGATTGAACACTGAAGCTTTCTTT.

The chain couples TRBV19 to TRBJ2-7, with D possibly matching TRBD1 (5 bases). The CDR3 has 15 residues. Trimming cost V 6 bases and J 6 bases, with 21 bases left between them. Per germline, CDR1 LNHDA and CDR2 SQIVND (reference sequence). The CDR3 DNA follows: TGTGCCAGTAGCCCGTCCCAAGGACACCCTCTCGAGCAGTACTTC. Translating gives CASSPSQGHPLEQYF. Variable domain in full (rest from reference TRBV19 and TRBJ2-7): DGGITQSPKYLFRKEGQNVTLSCEQNLNHDAMYWYRQDPGQGLRLIYYSQIVNDFQKGDIAEGYSVSREKKESFPLTVTSAQKNPTAFYLCASSPSQGHPLEQYFGPGTRLTVT.

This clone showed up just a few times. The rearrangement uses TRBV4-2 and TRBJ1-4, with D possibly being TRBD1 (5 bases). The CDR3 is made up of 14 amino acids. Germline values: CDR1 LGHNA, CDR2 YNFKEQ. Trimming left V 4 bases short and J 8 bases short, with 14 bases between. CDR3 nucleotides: TGTGCCAGCAGCCGGGGTGAGCAGGGCGAAAAACTGTTTTTT. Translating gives CASSRGEQGEKLFF.

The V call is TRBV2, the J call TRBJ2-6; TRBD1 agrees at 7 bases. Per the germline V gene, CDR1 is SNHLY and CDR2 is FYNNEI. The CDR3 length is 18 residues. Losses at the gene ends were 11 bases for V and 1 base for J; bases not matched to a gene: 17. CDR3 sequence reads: CASPRDSELKSGANVLTF. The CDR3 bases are TGTGCCTCCCCACGGGACAGCGAATTAAAATCTGGGGCCAACGTCCTGACTTTC.